This TCR beta chain comes out of a study of OX40 agonist ivuxolimab in advanced cancers. At the level of the study: Intravenous ivuxolimab was administered to patients every 2 weeks at 0.01 to 10 mg/kg. Study conclusions and caveats: Also present in some nonresponders was a low level of normalized T-cell clonal expansion. At 0.1 to 3.0 mg/kg and by week 6, CD4+ and CD8+ T cells in the blood had expanded clonally.

This clone was seen a few times. What it binds is not known. Method: immunoSEQ multiplex PCR; TCRdb's copy keeps in-frame clones and lacks some. The data contain 60,000 to 70,000 clones, over 70% of them seen just once; the ten biggest clones take up about 5.5%. CDR1 is MNHNS and CDR2 is SASEGT in the germline V gene. This CDR3 has 11 amino acids. Trimming pared 3 bases from V and 7 bases from J, leaving 4 bases between. The J gene is TRBJ1-5, the V gene TRBV6-1; no firm D call. Sequenced here: CD4+ or CD8+ T cells sorted from blood, sampled in a trial of the OX40 agonist ivuxolimab. This TCR derives from an adult with an advanced solid tumor such as melanoma, head and neck, liver or kidney cancer. The CDR3 region is CASSEGQPQHF. CDR3 nucleotides: TGTGCCAGCAGTGAGGGACAGCCCCAGCATTTT.